The 10 T cell receptor beta chains below all came from one sample that was sequenced in a study of control samples from healthy donors and cancer patients. Measured with immunoSEQ multiplex PCR; TCRdb has only the in-frame clones, and not every one. This table has 130,000 or so clones, roughly 89% appearing once. Sequencing was done on a sample of PBMCs. Receptors were obtained from a man in his fifties or sixties with head and neck cancer.

The rearrangement uses TRBV7-9 and TRBJ1-1; the D gene is possibly TRBD1 (6 bases). V lost 5 bases and J 0 bases, leaving 16 bases between the germline ends. The CDR3 is 16 amino acids. The germline gives CDR1 SEHNR, CDR2 FQNEAQ (reference sequence). The CDR3 protein is CASSLARGTLNTEAFF. The DNA of the CDR3 is TGTGCCAGCAGCCTTGCCCGGGGGACATTGAACACTGAAGCTTTCTTT. The full variable domain, rest sourced from reference TRBV7-9 and TRBJ1-1, is DTGVSQNPRHKITKRGQNVTFRCDPISEHNRLYWYRQTLGQGPEFLTYFQNEAQLEKSRLLSDRFSAERPKGSFSTLEIQRTEQGDSAMYLCASSLARGTLNTEAFFGQGTRLTVV.

This clone occurred once. The CDR3 DNA follows: TGCGCCAGCAGCCAAGATTTGAGGTCCGATGAGCAGTTCTTC. The encoded protein is CASSQDLRSDEQFF. The V call is TRBV4-1, the J call TRBJ2-1, with D unclear. The CDR3 spans 14 residues. V shed 0 bases and J shed 8 bases, with 11 bases lying between them. Germline loops: CDR1 MGHRA, CDR2 YSYEKL.

A single count supports this clone. V usage is TRBV7-2 and J usage is TRBJ2-3; no firm D call. The CDR3 has 13 residues. V dropped 3 bases and J dropped 4 bases, with 8 bases sitting between them. Germline-derived CDR1 and CDR2 are SGHTA and FQGNSA. CDR3 loop: CASSFSQADTQYF. The CDR3 DNA reads TGTGCCAGCAGCTTCTCCCAGGCAGATACGCAGTATTTT. Drawing the rest from reference TRBV7-2 and TRBJ2-3, the complete variable domain is GAGVSQSPSNKVTEKGKDVELRCDPISGHTALYWYRQSLGQGLEFLIYFQGNSAPDKSGLPSDRFSAERTGGSVSTLTIQRTQQEDSAVYLCASSFSQADTQYFGPGTRLTVL.

The gene calls are TRBV19 and TRBJ2-2, with 10 bases identical to TRBD1. Germline V gene lookup returns CDR1 LNHDA and CDR2 SQIVND (reference sequence). V shed 6 bases and J 6 bases; nucleotides not matched to a gene: 4. The CDR3 runs 14 residues. CDR3 DNA sequence: TGTGCCAGTAGGGGACAGGGGAGTGCCGGGGAGCTGTTTTTT. Protein sequence: CASRGQGSAGELFF.

The CDR3 spells CASSLVSDVSYEQYF. The CDR3 DNA follows: TGTGCCAGCAGCTTAGTGTCGGACGTAAGCTACGAGCAGTACTTC. The chain uses TRBV7-2 and TRBJ2-7; D ambiguous. The germline gives CDR1 SGHTA, CDR2 FQGNSA. With 1 base removed from V and 3 bases from J, the gap between germline ends came to 13 bases. The CDR3 spans 15 residues.

This clone was seen a single time. The rearrangement joins TRBV5-4 to TRBJ2-3; D possibly matches TRBD1 or TRBD2 (5 bases each). Germline V lookup: CDR1 SGHNT, CDR2 YYREEE (reference sequence). This CDR3 contains 15 residues. The V and J ends lost 3 bases and 2 bases respectively, with 13 bases between them. The CDR3 here is CASSWGSVPTDTQYF. CDR3 sequence (DNA): TGTGCCAGCAGCTGGGGGAGCGTCCCCACAGATACGCAGTATTTT.

J is TRBJ2-1 and V is TRBV6-5, with D perhaps TRBD2 (5 bases). CDR1 and CDR2 from the germline V gene are MNHEY and SVGAGI. The CDR3 covers 14 residues. V dropped 7 bases and J dropped 6 bases, with 16 bases sitting between them. Here the CDR3 reads CASIPPDGGNEQFF. The CDR3 bases are TGTGCCAGCATCCCCCCCGATGGAGGCAATGAGCAGTTCTTC.

The CDR3 spells CASSDFGGYYEKLFF. The CDR3 region has the DNA TGCGCCAGCAGTGATTTTGGCGGATATTATGAAAAACTGTTTTTT. The chain employs TRBV10-2 and TRBJ1-4; unclear D gene. Germline V lookup: CDR1 WSHSY, CDR2 SAAADI. The V gene lost 3 bases and the J gene lost 6 bases, with 14 bases spanning the gap. The CDR3 has 15 residues.

This chain joins TRBV6-1 and TRBJ2-1; weak D call: TRBD2 (6 bases). Trimming pared 3 bases from V and 4 bases from J, leaving 10 bases between. The CDR3 extends over 14 amino acids. CDR1 and CDR2 (germline): MNHNS, SASEGT. CDR3 sequence: CASSDSGLYNEQFF. CDR3 in DNA: TGTGCCAGCAGTGACAGCGGGTTATACAATGAGCAGTTCTTC.

The V and J genes are TRBV7-8 and TRBJ2-1; D is ambiguous. This CDR3 is built from 15 residues. The germline V gene has CDR1 SGHVS and CDR2 FQNEAQ. The V gene lost 3 bases and the J gene lost 4 bases, with 13 bases spanning the gap. CDR3 sequence (DNA): TGTGCCAGCAGCTTTTACTCCGGGTCTTACAATGAGCAGTTCTTC. It yields the protein CASSFYSGSYNEQFF.